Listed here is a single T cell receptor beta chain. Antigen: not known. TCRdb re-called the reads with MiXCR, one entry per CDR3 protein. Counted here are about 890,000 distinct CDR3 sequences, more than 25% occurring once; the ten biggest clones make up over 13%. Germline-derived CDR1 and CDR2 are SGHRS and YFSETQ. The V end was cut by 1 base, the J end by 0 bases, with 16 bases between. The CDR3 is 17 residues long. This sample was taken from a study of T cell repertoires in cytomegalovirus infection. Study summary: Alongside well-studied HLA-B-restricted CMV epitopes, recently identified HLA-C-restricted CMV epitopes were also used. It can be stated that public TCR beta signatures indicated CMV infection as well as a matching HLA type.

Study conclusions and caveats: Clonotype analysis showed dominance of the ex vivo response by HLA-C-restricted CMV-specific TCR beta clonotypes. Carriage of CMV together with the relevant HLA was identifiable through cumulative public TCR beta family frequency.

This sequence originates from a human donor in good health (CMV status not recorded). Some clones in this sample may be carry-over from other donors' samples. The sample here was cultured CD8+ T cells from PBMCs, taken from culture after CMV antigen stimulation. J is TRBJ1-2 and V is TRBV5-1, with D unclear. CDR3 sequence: CASSLSQQLRPNYGYTF. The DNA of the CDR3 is TGCGCCAGCAGCTTGAGCCAGCAACTAAGACCTAACTATGGCTACACCTTC.